The text below deals with one T cell receptor (beta chain). Trimming removed 4 bases from V and 8 bases from J; junction bases left unmatched: 7. CDR3 length: 14 residues. Germline CDR1 and CDR2: SGDLS and YYNGEE. These data are taken from a study of T cells after yellow fever vaccination. TCRdb re-called the 5' RACE reads through MiXCR, storing one row per CDR3 protein. The table records about 320,000 distinct CDR3 sequences, about 11% of them present only once. The material sequenced was CD4+ T cells sorted from PBMCs, taken 45 days after the yellow fever booster vaccination. The receptor was isolated from a man younger than 35 who received the YFV17D yellow fever vaccine. The chain is built from TRBV9 and TRBJ1-2; TRBD1 matches 11 bases. DNA for the CDR3: TGTGCCAGCAGCAAGGGACAGGGGGTGAGGGGCTACACCTTC. It encodes CASSKGQGVRGYTF.